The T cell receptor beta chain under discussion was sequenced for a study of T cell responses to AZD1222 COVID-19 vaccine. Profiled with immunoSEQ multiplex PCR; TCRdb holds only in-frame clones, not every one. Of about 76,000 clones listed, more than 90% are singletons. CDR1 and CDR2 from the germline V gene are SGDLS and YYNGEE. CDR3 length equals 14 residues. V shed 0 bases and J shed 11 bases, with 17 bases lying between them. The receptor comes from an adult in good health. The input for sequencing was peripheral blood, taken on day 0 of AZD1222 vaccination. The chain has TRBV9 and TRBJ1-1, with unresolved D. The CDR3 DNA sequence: TGTGCCAGCAGCGTAGCTCCGGACTCAAGTTGGGCTTTCTTT. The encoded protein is CASSVAPDSSWAFF.